The clone carrying this T cell receptor (beta chain) has a count of ten or more. Its antigen is undetermined. The source of the sample is a study of glioma-infiltrating T cells. Findings and caveats of the study: Only very few CDR3 sequences appeared in both tissue and blood. Gliomas, especially low-grade, showed above-expected tissue-blood divergence; non-neoplastic patients showed below.

In germline, CDR1 is DFQATT, CDR2 SNEGSKA (reference sequence). The CDR3 length is 16 residues. The junction had 3 bases not matched to a gene; V was cut back by 5 bases and J by 2 bases. Amplification of TCR alpha and beta CDR3 regions from RNA used iRepertoire nested multiplex PCR. Tissue mRNA or PBMC total RNA, about 85-400 ng, went into one-step reverse transcription and amplification. A single record per CDR3 protein comes from TCRdb applying MiXCR to the multiplex PCR reads. The sample contains approximately 88,000 distinct CDR3 sequences, approximately 22% of which appear only once. Material: glioma tissue, nonneoplastic brain tissue, or PBMCs (not recorded which). This sequence was found in a human donor with low-grade glioma or glioblastoma, undergoing nonglioma brain surgery, or in good health (not recorded which). This chain uses TRBV20-1 with TRBJ2-6, with 13 bases that match TRBD2. CDR3 DNA sequence: TGCAGTGCTGGAGGACTAGCGGGAGCTGGGGCCAACGTCCTGACTTTC. Translated: CSAGGLAGAGANVLTF.